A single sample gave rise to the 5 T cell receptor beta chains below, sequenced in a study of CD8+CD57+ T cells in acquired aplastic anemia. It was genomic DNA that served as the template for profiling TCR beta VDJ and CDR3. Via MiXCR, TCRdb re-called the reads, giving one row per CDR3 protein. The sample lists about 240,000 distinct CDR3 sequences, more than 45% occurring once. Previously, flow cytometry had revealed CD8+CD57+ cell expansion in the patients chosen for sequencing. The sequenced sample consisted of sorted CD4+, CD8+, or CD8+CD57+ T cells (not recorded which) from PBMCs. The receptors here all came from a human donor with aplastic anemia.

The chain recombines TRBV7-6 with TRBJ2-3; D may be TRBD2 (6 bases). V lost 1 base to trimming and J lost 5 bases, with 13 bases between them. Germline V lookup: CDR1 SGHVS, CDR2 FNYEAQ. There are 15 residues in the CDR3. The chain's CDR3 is CASSLVEGGGDTQYF. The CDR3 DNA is TGTGCCAGCAGCTTAGTGGAGGGAGGAGGAGATACGCAGTATTTT.

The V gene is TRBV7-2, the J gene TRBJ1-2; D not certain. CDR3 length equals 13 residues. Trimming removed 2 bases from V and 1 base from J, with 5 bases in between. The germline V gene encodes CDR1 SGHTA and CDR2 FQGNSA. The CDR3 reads CASSLTFNYGYTF. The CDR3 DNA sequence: TGTGCCAGCAGCTTAACATTTAACTATGGCTACACCTTC.

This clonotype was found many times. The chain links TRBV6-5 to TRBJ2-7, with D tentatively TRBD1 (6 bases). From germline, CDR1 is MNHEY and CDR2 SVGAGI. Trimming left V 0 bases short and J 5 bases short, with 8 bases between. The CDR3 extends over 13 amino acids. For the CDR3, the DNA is TGTGCCAGCAGTTACTCTGGACAGAACGAGCAGTACTTC. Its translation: CASSYSGQNEQYF.

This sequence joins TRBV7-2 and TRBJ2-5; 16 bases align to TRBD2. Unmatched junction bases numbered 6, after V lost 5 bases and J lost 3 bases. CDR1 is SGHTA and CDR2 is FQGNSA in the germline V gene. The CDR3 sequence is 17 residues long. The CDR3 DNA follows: TGTGCCAGCAGCCCAGGGGGGACTAGCGGGGGGGAAGAGACCCAGTACTTC. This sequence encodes CASSPGGTSGGEETQYF. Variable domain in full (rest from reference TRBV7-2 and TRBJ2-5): GAGVSQSPSNKVTEKGKDVELRCDPISGHTALYWYRQSLGQGLEFLIYFQGNSAPDKSGLPSDRFSAERTGGSVSTLTIQRTQQEDSAVYLCASSPGGTSGGEETQYFGPGTRLLVL.

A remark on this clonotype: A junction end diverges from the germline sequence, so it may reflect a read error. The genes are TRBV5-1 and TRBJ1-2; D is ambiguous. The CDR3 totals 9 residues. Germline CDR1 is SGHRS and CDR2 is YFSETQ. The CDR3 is CASTQGYTF. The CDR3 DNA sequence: TGTGCCAGCACCCAGGGCTACACCTTC.